The entry that follows covers one T cell receptor beta chain sequence. As yet, its antigen is unknown. The source of the sample is a study of post-analysis software for immune sequencing data. Study outcomes and limitations: Multiple sclerosis patients had significantly lower normalized Chao1 diversity than controls.

Libraries were made from TCR beta cDNA, and they carried unique molecular identifiers. TCRdb itself ran the PCR reads through MiXCR, one entry per CDR3 protein. In the table there are around 700,000 distinct CDR3 sequences, approximately 60% of which are singletons. Sequenced material: blood. The origin of this receptor is a girl aged 2-9 years with multiple sclerosis.

The CDR3 nucleotides read TGTGCCACCAGTGAGGCAGGGAGTCAAGAGACCCAGTACTTC. This codes for CATSEAGSQETQYF. The J gene is TRBJ2-5, the V gene TRBV24-1; D assignment may be TRBD1 or TRBD2 (5 bases each). Germline CDR1 and CDR2: KGHDR and SFDVKD. CDR3 length: 14 residues. With 4 bases removed from V and 2 bases from J, the gap between germline ends came to 10 bases.